Following are 25 T cell receptor beta chains from one sample sequenced in a study of cytomegalovirus exposure and HLA in healthy donors. Assay used: immunoSEQ multiplex PCR; TCRdb lists only in-frame clones, some missing. Of 180,000 or so clones in the sample, roughly nine tenths were seen once. Sequencing was performed on PBMCs. The origin of the receptors is a man aged 25-45 years in good health and CMV-seropositive.

The CDR3 nucleotides are TGTGCCAGCAGCTTAGGCGTACAGGGGGGGGACACTGAAGCTTTCTTT. As protein: CASSLGVQGGDTEAFF. The chain recombines TRBV13 with TRBJ1-1; TRBD1 matches at 8 bases. The CDR3 is made up of 16 amino acids. CDR1 and CDR2 (germline): PRHDT, FYEKMQ (reference sequence). V was clipped by 0 bases and J by 3 bases; unmatched bases: 6.

The rearrangement uses TRBV4-1 and TRBJ1-1, with a tentative D call TRBD1 (5 bases). Germline lookup yields CDR1 MGHRA and CDR2 YSYEKL. The CDR3 contains 16 residues. V lost 0 bases to trimming and J lost 5 bases, with 16 bases between them. CDR3 loop: CASSQDERRGWTEAFF. The CDR3 DNA reads TGCGCCAGCAGCCAAGATGAACGACGGGGGTGGACTGAAGCTTTCTTT.

About this clone itself: A read error may account for a junction end that differs from germline. The V call is TRBV7-2, the J call TRBJ2-7; 10 positions agree with TRBD2. From germline, CDR1 is SGHTA and CDR2 FQGNSA. The CDR3 has 14 residues. The CDR3 DNA follows: TGTGCCAGCAGCCTAGCGGGAGTATCCTACGAGCAGTACTTC. Protein product: CASSLAGVSYEQYF.

This chain connects TRBV4-1 to TRBJ2-6; no clear D gene. V was pared by 4 bases and J by 1 base, with 11 bases between. The CDR3 spans 16 residues. Germline V lookup: CDR1 MGHRA, CDR2 YSYEKL. CDR3 sequence (DNA): TGCGCCAGCAGCCCCTGGGCGGATTCTGGGGCCAACGTCCTGACTTTC. This sequence encodes CASSPWADSGANVLTF.

The CDR3 protein is CATSAGVYGYTF. The DNA for the CDR3 is TGTGCCACCAGCGCTGGAGTCTATGGCTACACCTTC. The J gene is TRBJ1-2, the V gene TRBV15; D is unresolved. This CDR3 region has 12 residues. Germline V CDR1 and CDR2: LNHNV, YYDKDF (reference sequence). The V end lost 5 bases, the J end lost 4 bases, and 8 bases lay between the germline ends.

This chain links TRBV7-8 with TRBJ2-3; D might be TRBD1 (6 bases). In germline, CDR1 is SGHVS, CDR2 FQNEAQ. This CDR3 has 15 residues. V was clipped by 1 base and J by 1 base, with 9 bases between them. CDR3 DNA sequence: TGTGCCAGCAGCTTAGGGGCAGGGGGCACAGATACGCAGTATTTT. It is translated as CASSLGAGGTDTQYF.

The CDR3 nucleotides read TGTGCCAGCAGCTTAGCTTGGACAACTAATAATTCACCCCTCCACTTT. This encodes CASSLAWTTNNSPLHF. This chain connects TRBV7-9 to TRBJ1-6; a possible D gene is TRBD1 (5 bases). Germline CDR1 reads SEHNR; CDR2 reads FQNEAQ (reference sequence). The CDR3 is 16 residues long. Trimming cost V 0 bases and J 5 bases, with 11 bases left between them.

A remark on this clone: Other DNA sequences within the sample encode an identical CDR3. The chain recombines TRBV29-1 with TRBJ1-1; D unclear. The CDR3 spans 12 residues. Germline CDR1 SQVTM, CDR2 ANQGSEA. Trimming removed 6 bases at V and 1 base at J, with 9 bases between. This CDR3 is CSVGGWNTEAFF. The CDR3 nucleotides are TGCAGCGTGGGCGGATGGAACACTGAAGCTTTCTTT.

This chain joins TRBV19 and TRBJ2-7; D uncertain. The CDR3 spans 15 residues. The germline V gene has CDR1 LNHDA and CDR2 SQIVND (reference sequence). The ends were cut back, 6 bases at V and 1 base at J, with 16 bases in the middle. CDR3 DNA: TGTGCCAGTAGATTAGACTTCGGCTCTTCCTACGAGCAGTACTTC. This sequence encodes CASRLDFGSSYEQYF.

J is TRBJ2-7 and V is TRBV4-1; TRBD1 agrees at 9 bases. The CDR3 contains 15 residues. Germline lookup yields CDR1 MGHRA and CDR2 YSYEKL. Losses at the gene ends were 3 bases for V and 0 bases for J; bases not matched to a gene: 3. As DNA, the CDR3 is TGCGCCAGCAGCCAGAAGACAGGGGGCTCCTACGAGCAGTACTTC. It encodes CASSQKTGGSYEQYF.

V gene TRBV6-1 combines with J gene TRBJ2-5, with 8 bases that match TRBD2. The V segment lost 5 bases and the J segment 4 bases; nucleotides outside the gene matches: 9. Germline loops: CDR1 MNHNS, CDR2 SASEGT. The CDR3 totals 15 residues. CDR3 sequence reads: CASSNQAGVVETQYF. The DNA of the CDR3 is TGTGCCAGCAGTAACCAAGCGGGAGTAGTAGAGACCCAGTACTTC.

The genes are TRBV5-4 and TRBJ2-7; 10 bases map to TRBD1. Trimming at V came to 4 bases and at J to 0 bases, leaving 4 bases not matched to a gene. This CDR3 comprises 15 residues. Germline CDR1 and CDR2: SGHNT and YYREEE (reference sequence). CDR3 in DNA: TGTGCCAGCAGCCTCGGGACAGGGGCCTCCTACGAGCAGTACTTC. Amino acids: CASSLGTGASYEQYF.

The rearrangement links TRBV4-3 to TRBJ2-5; D may be TRBD2 (6 bases). V was trimmed by 0 bases and J by 2 bases, leaving 10 bases between them. Germline CDR1 LGHNA, CDR2 YSLEER. CDR3 length equals 15 residues. The CDR3 reads CASSQDPGVQETQYF. The CDR3 DNA is TGCGCCAGCAGCCAAGACCCGGGGGTTCAAGAGACCCAGTACTTC.

The genes are TRBV7-6 and TRBJ1-4; D ambiguous. V lost 3 bases and J lost 1, with 6 bases in between. This CDR3 is built from 14 residues. Per germline, CDR1 SGHVS and CDR2 FNYEAQ. The CDR3, as DNA: TGTGCCAGCAGCTTGTACGGAACTAATGAAAAACTGTTTTTT. Translated, it gives CASSLYGTNEKLFF. Combining the CDR3 with reference TRBV7-6 and TRBJ1-4 gives the whole variable domain GAGVSQSPRYKVTKRGQDVALRCDPISGHVSLYWYRQALGQGPEFLTYFNYEAQQDKSGLPNDRFSAERPEGSISTLTIQRTEQRDSAMYRCASSLYGTNEKLFFGSGTQLSVL.

The chain employs TRBV5-8 and TRBJ2-7; 11 bases are a match to TRBD2. Germline V gene lookup returns CDR1 SGHTS and CDR2 YDEGEE. V was clipped by 3 bases and J by 4 bases; unmatched bases: 12. This CDR3 has 17 amino acids. DNA for the CDR3: TGTGCCAGCAGCTACCTAGCGGGAGGATTCAGAGGGTACGAGCAGTACTTC. Its translation is CASSYLAGGFRGYEQYF.

On this clone itself: The junction departs from the called germline gene at one end, perhaps through a read error. The gene calls are TRBV14 and TRBJ2-1, with 7 bases fitting TRBD1. CDR1 and CDR2 from the germline V gene are SGHDN and FVKESK. The CDR3 totals 18 residues. CDR3 coding DNA: TGTGCCAGCAGCCAAGGACCTCGACAGGGATGGTCCTCCAATGAGCAGTTCTTC. As protein: CASSQGPRQGWSSNEQFF.

The V and J genes are TRBV19 and TRBJ1-2; D remains unclear. Between the trimmed V and J ends, which lost 4 bases and 0 bases, there was a span of 12 bases. The CDR3 runs 15 residues. CDR1 LNHDA and CDR2 SQIVND come from the germline V gene (reference sequence). The CDR3 nucleotides are TGTGCCAGTAGTAGGCCCGACGTAGCTAACTATGGCTACACCTTC. Translating gives CASSRPDVANYGYTF. The full variable domain, with the rest looked up from reference TRBV19 and TRBJ1-2, is DGGITQSPKYLFRKEGQNVTLSCEQNLNHDAMYWYRQDPGQGLRLIYYSQIVNDFQKGDIAEGYSVSREKKESFPLTVTSAQKNPTAFYLCASSRPDVANYGYTFGSGTRLTVV.

V gene TRBV6-5 combines with J gene TRBJ2-5, with a possible D match to TRBD2 (6 bases). This CDR3 is 15 amino acids long. Trimming took 0 bases from V and 5 from J, leaving 13 bases between them. Germline loops: CDR1 MNHEY, CDR2 SVGAGI. The CDR3: CASSYSGGPGETQYF. The CDR3 DNA reads TGTGCCAGCAGTTACTCTGGAGGGCCGGGGGAGACCCAGTACTTC.

The chain is built from TRBV6-1 and TRBJ2-7; TRBD2 agrees at 8 bases. CDR3 length: 12 residues. Germline assignment: CDR1 MNHNS and CDR2 SASEGT. V was clipped by 10 bases and J by 0 bases; unmatched bases: 2. Here the CDR3 DNA reads TGTGCCACCGGGACTAGCTCCTACGAGCAGTACTTC. Translated, it gives CATGTSSYEQYF.

This chain uses TRBV6-6 with TRBJ2-7, with D perhaps TRBD1 or TRBD2 (5 bases each). There are 14 residues in the CDR3. V was trimmed by 5 bases and J by 2 bases, leaving 13 bases between them. CDR1 is MNHNY and CDR2 is SVGAGI in the germline V gene (reference sequence). Here the CDR3 reads CASSNRDAPYEQYF. Here the CDR3 DNA reads TGTGCCAGCAGTAACCGGGACGCGCCCTACGAGCAGTACTTC.

The chain combines TRBV5-6 with TRBJ1-2; D remains ambiguous. The CDR3 length is 17 residues. Per germline, CDR1 SGHDT and CDR2 YYEEEE. V lost 0 bases to trimming and J lost 4 bases, with 19 bases between them. The CDR3 region is CASSLARWKGMGYGYTF. Here the CDR3 DNA reads TGTGCCAGCAGCTTGGCACGGTGGAAGGGAATGGGCTATGGCTACACCTTC.

V is TRBV5-4 and J is TRBJ1-2; D perhaps matches TRBD1 (5 bases). The CDR3 consists of 13 residues. The germline V and J ends were trimmed by 0 bases and 8 bases, with 11 bases remaining between them. CDR1 is SGHNT, CDR2 YYREEE, per germline (reference sequence). The DNA of the CDR3 is TGTGCCAGCAGCTTGGAGGGACCCGGGGGCTACACCTTC. Its translation is CASSLEGPGGYTF.

The chain joins TRBV6-4 to TRBJ2-3; 10 bases are a match to TRBD2. After removal of 5 bases from V and 3 bases from J, the junction contained 2 bases not matched to a gene. This CDR3 spans 14 amino acids. CDR1 is MRHNA, CDR2 SNTAGT, per germline. The DNA for the CDR3 is TGTGCCAGCAGTCTAGCGGGAGTAACAGATACGCAGTATTTT. This encodes CASSLAGVTDTQYF.

The chain recombines TRBV18 with TRBJ2-5; D is unclear. The V and J ends lost 2 bases and 5 bases respectively, with 15 bases between them. Germline CDR1 reads KGHSH; CDR2 reads LQKENI. The CDR3 extends over 15 amino acids. CDR3 nucleotide sequence: TGTGCCAGCTCACCAACTTTGAACCCCGGTGAGACCCAGTACTTC. This encodes CASSPTLNPGETQYF.

V usage is TRBV16 and J usage is TRBJ2-7; 8 bases line up with TRBD1. This CDR3 has 14 amino acids. V shed 6 bases, J shed 2 bases, and the junction held 6 bases outside the gene matches. The germline gives CDR1 KGHSY, CDR2 FQNENV. Here the CDR3 DNA reads TGTGCCAGCAGTCTTGGACAGGGTACCTACGAGCAGTACTTC. Translating it yields CASSLGQGTYEQYF. Variable domain in full (rest from reference TRBV16 and TRBJ2-7): GEEVAQTPKHLVRGEGQKAKLYCAPIKGHSYVFWYQQVLKNEFKFLISFQNENVFDETGMPKERFSAKCLPNSPCSLEIQATKLEDSAVYFCASSLGQGTYEQYFGPGTRLTVT.